The present T cell receptor beta chain was sequenced within a study of blood T cells in healthy people across ages (dated by TCRdb to about 2015). Looking at the study overall: In model experiments, template switching captured about one uniquely barcoded TCR beta cDNA molecule for every two T cells. Age-related changes in TCR beta repertoire diversity were measured in the study by deep sequencing normalized with unique cDNA molecular identifiers. The donors were divided into four age groups: young (average around 16 years), middle-aged (approximately 39), aged (approximately 62) and long-lived (nearly 85). Donors of different ages were randomly distributed across sequencing lanes to avoid experimental bias. Two additional independent replicas of 1 million unique cDNA reads from the same blood draw were analyzed for two donors (one aged 18 to 30 and one aged 80 or older). Broader findings and caveats from the paper: Because the CMV infection status of the donors was unknown, age-related changes in expanded clonotypes may potentially have been confounded. Because profiling used bulk unsorted PBMCs, naive and antigen-experienced compartments could not be compared conclusively. Estimates of total diversity from one million sequenced T cells were regarded as lower bounds and underestimates. The percentage of naive T cells measured by flow cytometry correlated strongly with observed TCR beta diversity. Compared with the aged group, the long-lived group had more naive CD4+ T cells, fewer expanded clones and increased TCR diversity, a pattern suggesting age selection. Observed TCR beta diversity per million T cells fell roughly linearly with age, and a significant reduction was already apparent by age about 38.

Systemically healthy Caucasian individuals from Russia, 39 in total and aged about 6 to 100 years, were included as donors. Around 10 milliliters of peripheral blood were drawn from each donor into EDTA-treated Vacutainer tubes. Ficoll-Paque density-gradient centrifugation was used to isolate PBMCs, with at least 6.5 million per sample. Total RNA, at least 6 micrograms per sample, was extracted from PBMCs with Trizol reagent. For every donor, flow cytometry on a PBMC aliquot measured the percentage of naive CD45RAhigh/CD27high T cells. Details on this clonotype: It has no known antigen specificity. Per-nucleotide qualities are absent, and no much larger clonotype sits a single base away.

Receptor amplification or capture employed 5' RACE. The reads were generated on an Illumina HiSeq 2500. A second PCR of roughly 6 to 11 cycles was performed with a sample-barcoded 5' primer and a J-beta primer mix. Each TCR beta cDNA molecule received a unique molecular identifier from a template-switch 5' adaptor carrying 12 random nucleotides. At least 2.5 million CDR3-containing paired-end reads were obtained from each sample. First-strand cDNA synthesis was performed from all RNA using the Mint cDNA synthesis kit, with priming by a TRBC-specific oligonucleotide. After uracil-DNA glycosylase treatment, a first 18-cycle PCR used universal primers M1SS and BC2_uni_R on all cDNA. Turning to the authors' computational methods: Each sample was normalized by randomly selecting 1 million high-quality reads, each carrying a distinct molecular identifier. Instead of being binned into consensus sequences, reads that shared molecular identifiers were thrown out. MiTCR, set to a Q25 quality threshold and the strictest error-elimination algorithm, was used for CDR3 identification, clonotype clustering and error correction. A nonparametric unseen species model using Euler transformation provided a lower-bound estimate of total TCR beta diversity. The public reads were run again by TCRdb, first through fastp at Q25 and then through MiXCR, and only productive beta chains were kept. Every distinct CDR3 protein forms one entry, paired with its most common genes and DNA. TCRdb, rather than the study authors, made the V and J calls. The sample table holds about 1.6 million distinct CDR3 sequences, of which 30% to 35% were seen once. The ten largest clones add up to 11% of the sample.

The cysteine opens and the phenylalanine closes a CDR3 of 15 amino acids. CDR3 DNA is the only sequence kept; it has 45 bases, read in frame from the first base. In the germline V gene, CDR1 corresponds to ENHRY and CDR2 to SYGVKD. V has 7 bases trimmed and J has 5 bases trimmed; junction bases matching no gene number 12. The specimen was blood. Here the chain combines TRBV10-3 and TRBJ2-5, with TRBD2 identical over 8 junction bases. The receptor comes from a woman between 25 and 40 years old in good health. The DNA is as follows: TGTGCCATCAAAACCCTAAGCGGGAGTCGGGAGACCCAGTACTTC. It specifies CAIKTLSGSRETQYF.